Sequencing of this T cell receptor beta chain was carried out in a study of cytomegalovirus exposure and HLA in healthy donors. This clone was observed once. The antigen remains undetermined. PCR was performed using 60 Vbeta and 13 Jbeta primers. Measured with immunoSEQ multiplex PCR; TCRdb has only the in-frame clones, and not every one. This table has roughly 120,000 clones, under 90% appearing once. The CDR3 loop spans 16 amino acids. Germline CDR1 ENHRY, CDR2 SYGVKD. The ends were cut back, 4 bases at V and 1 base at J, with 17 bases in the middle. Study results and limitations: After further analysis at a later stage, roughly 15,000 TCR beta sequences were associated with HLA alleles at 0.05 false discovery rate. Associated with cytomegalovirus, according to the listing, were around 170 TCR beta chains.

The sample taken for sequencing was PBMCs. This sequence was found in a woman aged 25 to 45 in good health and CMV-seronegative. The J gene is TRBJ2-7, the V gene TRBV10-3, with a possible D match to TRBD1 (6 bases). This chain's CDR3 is CAISASGRGVSYEQYF. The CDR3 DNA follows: TGTGCCATCAGTGCCAGCGGCAGGGGAGTATCCTACGAGCAGTACTTC.